Described below is a single T cell receptor (beta chain) sequence and its context. This sample was taken from a study of chemoradiotherapy in HPV16-positive cancers. Sequenced by immunoSEQ multiplex PCR; TCRdb stores in-frame clones only, minus some. The sample holds approximately 9,000 clones, about 79% seen once. Samples were taken several times over chemoradiotherapy. The CDR3 extends over 15 amino acids. CDR1 LNHDA and CDR2 SQIVND come from the germline V gene (reference sequence). V lost 0 bases to trimming and J lost 7 bases, with 13 bases between them. The chain is built from TRBV19 and TRBJ1-5; no clear D. This specimen was collected from a patient who underwent chemoradiotherapy. This sequence was found in a human donor with HPV-associated anogenital cancer. The CDR3 here is CASSIDGWAGQPQHF. The CDR3 DNA sequence: TGTGCCAGTAGTATAGATGGTTGGGCGGGGCAGCCCCAGCATTTT.